This TCR beta chain is drawn from a study of blood T cell repertoires in COVID-19. Whole-study context: Collection of acute and convalescent COVID-19 samples took place in the United States, Italy and Spain.

Original methodology: Estimates of nucleated cell counts were drawn from the amplification of reference gene primers. Produced via immunoSEQ multiplex PCR; TCRdb's table is partial and in-frame only. From that table come the V and J calls and clone size; the DNA was used to work out D and trimming. Of approximately 260,000 clones in the sample, around 87% were seen once. Germline CDR1 and CDR2: MDHEN and SYDVKM. The CDR3 has 16 residues. V shed 1 base and J 0 bases; nucleotides not matched to a gene: 2. The specimen sequenced was peripheral blood. This chain joins TRBV28 and TRBJ1-5; 8 bases are shared with TRBD1. The sequence derives from a man aged 55 to 69 who had recovered from COVID-19. The CDR3 DNA sequence: TGTGCCAGCAGTTTATCAACAGGGGGTAGCAATCAGCCCCAGCATTTT. Its protein is CASSLSTGGSNQPQHF.